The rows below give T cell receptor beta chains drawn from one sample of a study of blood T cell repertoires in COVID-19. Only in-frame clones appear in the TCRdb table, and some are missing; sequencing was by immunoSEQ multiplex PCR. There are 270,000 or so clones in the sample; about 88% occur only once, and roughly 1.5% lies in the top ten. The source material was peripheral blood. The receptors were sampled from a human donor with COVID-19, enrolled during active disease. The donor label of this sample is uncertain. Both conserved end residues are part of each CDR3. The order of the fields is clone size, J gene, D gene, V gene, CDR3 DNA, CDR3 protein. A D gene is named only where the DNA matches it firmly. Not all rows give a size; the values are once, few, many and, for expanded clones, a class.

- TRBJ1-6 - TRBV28 TGTGCCAGCAGTGGAAGGACAGCTAATTCACCCCTCCACTTT CASSGRTANSPLHF
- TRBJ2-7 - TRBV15 TGTGCCACCAGCAGAATCAGGGTAACCTACGAGCAGTACTTC CATSRIRVTYEQYF
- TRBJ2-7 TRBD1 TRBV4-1 TGCGCCAGCAGCCAAGATCGCCAGGGGGTATCCTACGAGCAGTACTTC CASSQDRQGVSYEQYF
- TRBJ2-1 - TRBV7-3 TGTGCCAGCAGCTCGGGACACTACAATGAGCAGTTCTTC CASSSGHYNEQFF
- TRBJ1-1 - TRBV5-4 TGTGCCAGCAGCGAAACTCGCGACACTGAAGCTTTCTTT CASSETRDTEAFF
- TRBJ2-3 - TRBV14 TGTGCCAGCAGCCAAGATTTAACAGATACGCAGTATTTT CASSQDLTDTQYF
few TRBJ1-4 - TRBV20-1 TGCAGTGGGGGGCCTAATGAAAAACTGTTTTTT CSGGPNEKLFF
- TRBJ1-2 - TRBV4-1 TGCGCCAGCAGCCCCTCGGCGGGCGCCATTAACTATGGCTACACCTTC CASSPSAGAINYGYTF
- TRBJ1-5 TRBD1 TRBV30 TGTGCCTGGAGTGACCGACAGGGAGTGGCAATGGGTCAGCCCCAGCATTTT CAWSDRQGVAMGQPQHF
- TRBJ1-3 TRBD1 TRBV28 TGTGCCAGCAGCCCGACAGGGGGCCCTCTAGGAAACACCATATATTTT CASSPTGGPLGNTIYF
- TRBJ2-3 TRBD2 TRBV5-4 TGTGCCAGCAGCACGGGACTAGCGGGGATCACAGATACGCAGTATTTT CASSTGLAGITDTQYF
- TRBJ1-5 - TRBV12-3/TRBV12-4 TGTGCCAGCAGTCACAGGGCTTTGCAGCCCCAGCATTTT CASSHRALQPQHF
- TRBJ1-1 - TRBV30 TGTGCCTGGAGTGTTCAGGGGAGGGACACTGAAGCTTTCTTT CAWSVQGRDTEAFF
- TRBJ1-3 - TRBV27 TGTGCCAGCAGTTTAACAGCTACCTCTGGAAACACCATATATTTT CASSLTATSGNTIYF
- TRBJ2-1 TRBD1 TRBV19 TGTGCCAGTAGTGGGGGGACAGGAGGTTACAATGAGCAGTTCTTC CASSGGTGGYNEQFF
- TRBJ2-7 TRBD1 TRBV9 TGTGCCAGCAGCCCCGTCGTAGGGACAGGGGCGGGCGAGCAGTACTTC CASSPVVGTGAGEQYF
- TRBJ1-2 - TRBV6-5 TGTGCCAGCAGTTCCGACAGCTCCTATGGCTACACCTTC CASSSDSSYGYTF
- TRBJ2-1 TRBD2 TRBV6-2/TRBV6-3 TGTGCCAGCAGTGGAACCGGGACTAGCGGGAGTCGCCCCTACAATGAGCAGTTCTTC CASSGTGTSGSRPYNEQFF
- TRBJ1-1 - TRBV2 TGTGCCAGCAGTGAAATTCGGAGAGCTTTCTTT CASSEIRRAFF
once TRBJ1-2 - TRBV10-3 TGTGCCATCAGTGAGTCACAAGGACAGGGCTACACCTTC CAISESQGQGYTF
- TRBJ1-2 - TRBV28 TGTGCCAGCAATCCATGGGGGGGGAGCTATGGCTACACCTTC CASNPWGGSYGYTF
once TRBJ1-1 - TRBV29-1 TGCAGCTGCACTACGAACACTGAAGCTTTCTTT CSCTTNTEAFF
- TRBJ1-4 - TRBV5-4 TGTGCCAGCAGCTTAGGAGGGAGAGGGGTTGATGAAAAACTGTTTTTT CASSLGGRGVDEKLFF
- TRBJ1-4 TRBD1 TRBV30 TGTGCCTGGGCAGGGGGTTGGGATGAAAAACTGTTTTTT CAWAGGWDEKLFF
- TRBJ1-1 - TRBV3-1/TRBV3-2 TGTGCCAGCAGCCCCCGGGTCGCGAACACTGAAGCTTTCTTT CASSPRVANTEAFF
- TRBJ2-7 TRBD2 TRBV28 TGTGCCAGCAGTTCCCCAGCGGGAGATAACTACGAGCAGTACTTC CASSSPAGDNYEQYF
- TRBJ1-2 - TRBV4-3 TGCGCCAGCAGCCAAGATTTCGGGGTCGGCTACACCTTC CASSQDFGVGYTF
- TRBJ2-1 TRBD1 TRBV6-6 TGTGCCATCACCCTGGGACAGGAAAACAATGAGCAGTTCTTC CAITLGQENNEQFF
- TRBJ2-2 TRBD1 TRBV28 TGTGCCAGCAGTTTAATCGGGACAGCGAACACCGGGGAGCTGTTTTTT CASSLIGTANTGELFF
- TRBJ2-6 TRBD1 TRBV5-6 TGTGCCAGCAGCTTGGTGACAGGACAGGGGTCTTTGTGGGCCAACGTCCTGACTTTC CASSLVTGQGSLWANVLTF
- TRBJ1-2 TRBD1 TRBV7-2 TGTGCCAGCAGCTTAGGGAGGACAGGGGGCGGATTAGCTAACTATGGCTACACCTTC CASSLGRTGGGLANYGYTF